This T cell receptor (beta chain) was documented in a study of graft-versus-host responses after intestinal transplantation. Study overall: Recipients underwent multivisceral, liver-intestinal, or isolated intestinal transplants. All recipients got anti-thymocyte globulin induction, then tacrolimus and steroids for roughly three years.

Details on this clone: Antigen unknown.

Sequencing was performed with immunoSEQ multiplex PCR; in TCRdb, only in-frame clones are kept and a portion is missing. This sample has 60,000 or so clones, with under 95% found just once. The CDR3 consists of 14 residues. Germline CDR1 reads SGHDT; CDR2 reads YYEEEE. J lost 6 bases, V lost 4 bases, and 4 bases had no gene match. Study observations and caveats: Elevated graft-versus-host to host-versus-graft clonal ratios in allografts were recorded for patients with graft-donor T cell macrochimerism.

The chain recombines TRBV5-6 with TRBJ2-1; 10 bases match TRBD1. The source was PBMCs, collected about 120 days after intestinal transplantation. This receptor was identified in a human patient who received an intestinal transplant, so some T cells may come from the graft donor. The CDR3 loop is CASSLDRGLNEQFF. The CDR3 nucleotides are TGTGCCAGCAGCCTTGACAGGGGGCTCAATGAGCAGTTCTTC.